The T cell receptor (beta chain) described here comes from a study of CD8 T cells in ankylosing spondylitis. V lost 5 bases and J lost 2; bases outside the gene matches: 11. The CDR3 runs 17 residues. Germline V gene sequence: CDR1 SEHNR, CDR2 FQNEAQ (reference sequence). TCRdb fed the 5' RACE reads into MiXCR, producing one record per CDR3 protein. The sample yields roughly 190,000 distinct CDR3 sequences, 9.5% to 15% seen once. This sequence was found in a male donor with ankylosing spondylitis or in good health (not recorded which). The sample consisted of blood, either unsorted or a sorted T cell fraction (not recorded which). J is TRBJ2-1 and V is TRBV7-9, with 8 positions matching TRBD2. CDR3: CASSPRTSSEAYNEQFF. The CDR3 DNA sequence: TGTGCCAGCAGCCCTCGGACTAGCTCCGAGGCCTACAATGAGCAGTTCTTC.